This T cell receptor beta chain is drawn from a study of blood T cells in healthy people across ages. The CDR3 loop spans 14 amino acids. Germline CDR1 is DFQATT and CDR2 is SNEGSKA (reference sequence). The junction had 5 bases not matched to a gene; V was cut back by 1 base and J by 9 bases. Study findings and constraints: Diversity figures based on one million T cells were deemed too low.

Each sample gave at least 6.5 million isolated PBMCs. Alongside a J-beta primer mix, a sample-barcoded 5' primer served in a second PCR lasting about 7 to 12 cycles. Each cDNA molecule received a tag from a template-switch adaptor that had 12 random nucleotides. Via MiXCR, TCRdb re-called the 5' RACE reads, giving one row per CDR3 protein. The data contain around 1.1 million distinct CDR3 sequences, about two fifths of them seen just once; the ten biggest clones take up over 10%. Comments on this clonotype: Its antigen remains unidentified.

Material for sequencing was blood. J is TRBJ2-1 and V is TRBV20-1, with TRBD2 matching 11 bases. The source of this sequence is a young man in good health. CDR3 loop: CSARAGTSGTEQFF. Here the CDR3 DNA reads TGCAGTGCTAGAGCAGGGACTAGCGGAACTGAGCAGTTCTTC.